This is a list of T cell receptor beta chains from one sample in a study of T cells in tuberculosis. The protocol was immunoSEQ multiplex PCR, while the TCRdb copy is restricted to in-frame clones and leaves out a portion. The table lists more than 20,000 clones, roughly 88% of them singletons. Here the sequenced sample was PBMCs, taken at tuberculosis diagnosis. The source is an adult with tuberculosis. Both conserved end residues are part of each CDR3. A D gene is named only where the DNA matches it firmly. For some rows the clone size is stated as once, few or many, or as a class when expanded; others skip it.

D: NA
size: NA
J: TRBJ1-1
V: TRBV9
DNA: TGTGCCAGCAGCGTTTCAGGGGCGAACACTGAAGCTTTCTTT
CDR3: CASSVSGANTEAFF

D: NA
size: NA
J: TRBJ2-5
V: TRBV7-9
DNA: TGTGCCAGCAGGGGAGTGAACCAAGAGACCCAGTACTTC
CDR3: CASRGVNQETQYF

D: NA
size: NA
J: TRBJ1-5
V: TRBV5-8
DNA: TGTGCCAGCAGCTTGGCTGAAGGGGAATCGCCCCAGCATTTT
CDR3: CASSLAEGESPQHF

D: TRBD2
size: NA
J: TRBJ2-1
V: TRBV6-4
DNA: TGTGCCAGCAGTGACGGGACTAGCGGGAGTGAGCAGTTCTTC
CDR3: CASSDGTSGSEQFF

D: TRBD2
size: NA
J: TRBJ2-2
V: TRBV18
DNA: TGTGCCAGCTCCCCCACGGGAGGAGACACCGGGGAGCTGTTTTTT
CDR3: CASSPTGGDTGELFF

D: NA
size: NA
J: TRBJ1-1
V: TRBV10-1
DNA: TGCGCCAGCAGTGATGGTGGGGGGTCCACTGAAGCTTTCTTT
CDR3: CASSDGGGSTEAFF

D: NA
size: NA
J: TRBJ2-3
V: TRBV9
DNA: TGTGCCAGCAGCGCCGCGGGGCTGGATACGCAGTATTTT
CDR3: CASSAAGLDTQYF

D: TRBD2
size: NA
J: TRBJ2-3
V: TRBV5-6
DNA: TGTGCCAGCAGCTACGGGACTAGCGCCGGTACGCAGTATTTT
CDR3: CASSYGTSAGTQYF

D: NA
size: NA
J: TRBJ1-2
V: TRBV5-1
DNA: TGCGCCAGCAGCTTGGGACAGACCTATGGCTACACCTTC
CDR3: CASSLGQTYGYTF

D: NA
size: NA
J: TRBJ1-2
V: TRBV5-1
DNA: TGCGCCAGCAGCTTGATCGATGGAGCTAACTATGGCTACACCTTC
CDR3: CASSLIDGANYGYTF

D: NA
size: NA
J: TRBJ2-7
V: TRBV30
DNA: TGTGCCTGGACCGCACAGGGCGGCTACGAGCAGTACTTC
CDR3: CAWTAQGGYEQYF

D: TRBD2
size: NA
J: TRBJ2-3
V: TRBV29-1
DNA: TGCAGCGGGGAGGGCCTCCAACTCACAGATACGCAGTATTTT
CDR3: CSGEGLQLTDTQYF

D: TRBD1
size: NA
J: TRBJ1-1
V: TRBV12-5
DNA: TGTGCTAGTGGTAATCAGGGGGCGACTGAAGCTTTCTTT
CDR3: CASGNQGATEAFF

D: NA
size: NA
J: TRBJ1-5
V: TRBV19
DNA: TGTGCCAGTAGTAATATGGGGGGGGACAGCAATCAGCCCCAGCATTTT
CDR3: CASSNMGGDSNQPQHF

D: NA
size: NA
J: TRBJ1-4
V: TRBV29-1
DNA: TGCAGCGTTGGGGAGGGTGTAAATGAAAAACTGTTTTTT
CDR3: CSVGEGVNEKLFF

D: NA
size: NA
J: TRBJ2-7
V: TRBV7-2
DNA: TGTGCCAGCAGCTTAGCAACAGGGCTGGGAAACTACGACGAGCAGTACTTC
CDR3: CASSLATGLGNYDEQYF

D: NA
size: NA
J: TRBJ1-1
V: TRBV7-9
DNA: TGTGCCAGCAGCCCCTTCTTGGGAGTTTCGAACACTGAAGCTTTCTTT
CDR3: CASSPFLGVSNTEAFF

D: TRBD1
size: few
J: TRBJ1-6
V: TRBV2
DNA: TGTGCCAGCAGTGATCCGGGACAGGGAAGGGATAATTCACCCCTCCACTTT
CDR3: CASSDPGQGRDNSPLHF

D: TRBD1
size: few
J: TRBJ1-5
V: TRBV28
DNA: TGTGCCAGCAGCCTTCCCCAGGGGGCTGGTCAGCCCCAGCATTTT
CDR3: CASSLPQGAGQPQHF

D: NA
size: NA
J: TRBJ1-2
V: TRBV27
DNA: TGTGCCAGCAGTTTGATAATTACAGCCTCTTACACCTTC
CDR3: CASSLIITASYTF

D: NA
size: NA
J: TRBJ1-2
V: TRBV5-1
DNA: TGCGCCAGCAGCTTGGGCCCCCGCCAGGGAAACTATGGCTACACCTTC
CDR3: CASSLGPRQGNYGYTF

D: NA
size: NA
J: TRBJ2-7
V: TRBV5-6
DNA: TGTGCCAGCAGCACCGCTAGGGGCGGATGGGGTCACTCCTACGAGCAGTACTTC
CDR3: CASSTARGGWGHSYEQYF

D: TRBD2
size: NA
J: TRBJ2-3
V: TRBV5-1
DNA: TGCGCCAGCAGCTTAGTAGCGGGAGGGGCAGATACGCAGTATTTT
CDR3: CASSLVAGGADTQYF

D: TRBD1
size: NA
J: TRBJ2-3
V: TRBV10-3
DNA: TGTGCCACTTCCGGGACAGGGGAGTTAGATACGCAGTATTTT
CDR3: CATSGTGELDTQYF

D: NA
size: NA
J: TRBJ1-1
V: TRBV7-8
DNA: TGTGCCAGCAGGGGGGCATCACAGGGCTTATCTGAAGCTTTCTTT
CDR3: CASRGASQGLSEAFF

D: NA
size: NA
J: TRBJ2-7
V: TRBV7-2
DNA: TGTGCCAGCAGCCAACAGAGCTCCTACGAGCAGTACTTC
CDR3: CASSQQSSYEQYF

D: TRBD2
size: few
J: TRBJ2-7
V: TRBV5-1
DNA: TGCGCCAGCAGCTTCGGGGACTACTCCTACGAGCAGTACTTC
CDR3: CASSFGDYSYEQYF

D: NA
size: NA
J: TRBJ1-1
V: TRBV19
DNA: TGTGCCAGTAGTATAGACGGAGGGGAGAACACTGAAGCTTTCTTT
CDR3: CASSIDGGENTEAFF

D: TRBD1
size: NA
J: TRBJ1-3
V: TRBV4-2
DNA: TGTGCCAGCAGCCAAGGGGGGACAGTGTACACCATATATTTT
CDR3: CASSQGGTVYTIYF

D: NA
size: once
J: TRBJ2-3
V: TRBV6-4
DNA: TGTGCCAGCAGTGATTTCCCAGGGGGGCAGACAGATACGCAGTATTTT
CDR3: CASSDFPGGQTDTQYF

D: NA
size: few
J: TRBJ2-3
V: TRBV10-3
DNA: TGTGCCATCATTCTCACAACAGACAGGACCACAGATACGCAGTATTTT
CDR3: CAIILTTDRTTDTQYF

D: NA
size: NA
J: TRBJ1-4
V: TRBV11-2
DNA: TGTGCCAGCAGCTTAGTCTCAGGGCTCGAAAAACTGTTTTTT
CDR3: CASSLVSGLEKLFF

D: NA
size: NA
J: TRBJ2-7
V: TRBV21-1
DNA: TGTGCCAGCAGCAAACGAGACGGCAGGGGGTCCTACGAGCAGTACTTC
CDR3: CASSKRDGRGSYEQYF

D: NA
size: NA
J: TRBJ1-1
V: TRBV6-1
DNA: TGTGCCAGCACCGAACTGAGGGGGACTGAAGCTTTCTTT
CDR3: CASTELRGTEAFF

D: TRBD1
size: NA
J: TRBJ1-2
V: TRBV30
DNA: TGTGCCGGGAATTACAGGGGCGGCTACACCTTC
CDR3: CAGNYRGGYTF

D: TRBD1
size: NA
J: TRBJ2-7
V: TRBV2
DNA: TGTGCCAGCAGGGGACAGTCCTACGAGCAGTACTTC
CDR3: CASRGQSYEQYF

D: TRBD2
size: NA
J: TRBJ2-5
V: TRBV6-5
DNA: TGTGCCAGCAGTTACAGGGCTAGCGGGATGGGGGAGACCCAGTACTTC
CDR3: CASSYRASGMGETQYF

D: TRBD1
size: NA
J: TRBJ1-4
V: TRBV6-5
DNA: TGTGCCAGCAGTCCGGGACAGTACGAAAAACTGTTTTTT
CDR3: CASSPGQYEKLFF

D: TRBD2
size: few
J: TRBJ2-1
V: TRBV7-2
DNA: TGTGCCAGCAGCCGCCTAGCGGGAGGGCTAACCTACAATGAGCAGTTCTTC
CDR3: CASSRLAGGLTYNEQFF

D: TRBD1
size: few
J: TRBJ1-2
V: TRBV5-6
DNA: TGTGCCAGCAGCTTGGTCGGGACAGGGGTTGAGGGCTACACCTTC
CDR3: CASSLVGTGVEGYTF

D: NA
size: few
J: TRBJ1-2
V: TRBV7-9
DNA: TGTGCCAGCAGCTTAAAGATTGGGTTGAGCGGTGGCTACACCTTC
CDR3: CASSLKIGLSGGYTF

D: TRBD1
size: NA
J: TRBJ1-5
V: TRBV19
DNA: TGTGCCAGTAGTGGGGGACAGGGGGCTCAGCCCCAGCATTTT
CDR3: CASSGGQGAQPQHF

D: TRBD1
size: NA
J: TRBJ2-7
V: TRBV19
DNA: TGTGCCAGTAGTAGGACAGGGGTCTCGTACGAGCAGTACTTC
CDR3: CASSRTGVSYEQYF

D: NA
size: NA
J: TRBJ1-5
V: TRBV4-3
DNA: TGCGCCAGCAGCCCCAACCGGAATCAGCCCCAGCATTTT
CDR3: CASSPNRNQPQHF

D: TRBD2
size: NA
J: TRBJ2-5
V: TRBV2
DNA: TGTGCCAGCAACATACTAGCGGGCCAAGAGACCCAGTACTTC
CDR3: CASNILAGQETQYF

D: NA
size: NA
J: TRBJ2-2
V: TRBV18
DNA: TGTGCCAGCTCACCACTACGGGAGAACGGGGAGCTGTTTTTT
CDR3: CASSPLRENGELFF

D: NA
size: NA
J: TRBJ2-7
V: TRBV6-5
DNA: TGTGCCACCCAGGCCACCTACGAGCAGTACTTC
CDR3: CATQATYEQYF

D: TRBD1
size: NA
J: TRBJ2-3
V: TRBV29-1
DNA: TGCAGCGCCCGCGAATTTTGGACAGGTAGGAGAGATACGCAGTATTTT
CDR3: CSAREFWTGRRDTQYF

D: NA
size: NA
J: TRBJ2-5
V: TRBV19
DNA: TGTGCCAGTAGTCCCGGTCAACTGGAGACCCAGTACTTC
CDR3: CASSPGQLETQYF

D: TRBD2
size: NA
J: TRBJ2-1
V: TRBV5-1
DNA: TGCGCCAGCAGTTTGGCGGGGGGGAATGAGCAGTTCTTC
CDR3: CASSLAGGNEQFF

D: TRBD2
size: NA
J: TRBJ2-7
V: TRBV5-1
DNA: TGCGCCAGCAGCGCGGGACTAGCTCTCTACGAGCAGTACTTC
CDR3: CASSAGLALYEQYF

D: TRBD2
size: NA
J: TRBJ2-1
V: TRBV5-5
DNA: TGTGCCAGCAGCTTGCGAGCGGGGGGCTACAATGAGCAGTTCTTC
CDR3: CASSLRAGGYNEQFF

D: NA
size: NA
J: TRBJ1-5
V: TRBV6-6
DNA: TGTGCCAGCAGCTCGGGCAGGGCCCAGATAGCACAGCCCCAGCATTTT
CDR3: CASSSGRAQIAQPQHF

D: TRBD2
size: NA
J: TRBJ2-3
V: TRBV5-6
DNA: TGTGCCAGCAGCTACCCGGGACTAGCGGGAGCCAGCCCAGATACGCAGTATTTT
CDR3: CASSYPGLAGASPDTQYF

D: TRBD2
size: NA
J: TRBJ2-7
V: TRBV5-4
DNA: TGTGCCAGCTCCTCCAGGCTAGCGGGGGTCTACGAGCAGTACTTC
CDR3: CASSSRLAGVYEQYF

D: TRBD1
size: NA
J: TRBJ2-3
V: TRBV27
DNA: TGTGCCAACAAACTCCCCGGGGACAGAAAGGATACGCAGTATTTT
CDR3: CANKLPGDRKDTQYF

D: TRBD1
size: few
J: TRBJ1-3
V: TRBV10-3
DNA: TGTGCCATCAAGTTGACAGGGGGCAGAGACACCATATATTTT
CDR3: CAIKLTGGRDTIYF

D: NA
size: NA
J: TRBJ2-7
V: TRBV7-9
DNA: TGTGCCAGCAGCTGGGGGGAAAGGGCGACCTACGAGCAGTACTTC
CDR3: CASSWGERATYEQYF

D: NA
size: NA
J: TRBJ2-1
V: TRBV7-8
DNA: TGTGCCAGCGGCGGCCGGTACAATGAGCAGTTCTTC
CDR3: CASGGRYNEQFF